This T cell receptor beta chain was recorded in a study of T cells in Graves' hyperthyroidism and ophthalmopathy (dated by TCRdb to between 2018 and 2021). A note on the overall study: Peripheral blood samples were taken at initial diagnosis, before any treatment was given. In addition, the study compared T-cell repertoires in thyroid tissue and in blood from a handful of Graves' hyperthyroidism patients. Whether ophthalmopathy could be predicted prospectively was tested in an independent validation cohort made up of 18 to 20 hyperthyroidism patients plus 17 patients who later progressed to ophthalmopathy. To identify distinguishing TCR V-J signatures, a discovery cohort of about 95 patients was used, comprising under 45 with Graves' ophthalmopathy and roughly 60 with stable Graves' hyperthyroidism. The paper reports TCR Vbeta CDR3 sequencing of approximately 130 peripheral blood samples: approximately 43 ophthalmopathy, fewer than 85 hyperthyroidism and around 17 progressor patients. The roughly 100 discovery patients were divided at random into training and test sets in a 7:3 ratio. Once sampling was done, hyperthyroidism patients were given methimazole at a starting dose of 30 mg daily, whereas ophthalmopathy patients were given high-dose intravenous methylprednisolone. On the study overall, not on this receptor specifically: In validation, progression to ophthalmopathy was predicted by the model with 70.59% sensitivity and under 85% specificity, a median of around 5.9 months before onset. No statistical method was used to fix the sample size in advance, and group allocation was not hidden from the investigators. A model built on a 13 V-J signature distinguished ophthalmopathy from stable hyperthyroidism, reaching 87.88% sensitivity and around 81% specificity in cross-validation and 80%/75% in testing. Most expanded thyroid clonotypes (frequency above 0.001) were also found in blood, which suggests that blood repertoires may mirror thyroid immune responses.

A patient counted as having stable Graves' hyperthyroidism if no progression to ophthalmopathy occurred over 18 months of follow-up. Hyperthyroidism patients were newly diagnosed, had a disease duration of under 2 months, and were aged 18 to 65 years. The study excluded patients with uncontrolled infections, other autoimmune diseases, pregnancy or lactation. Diagnoses were based on clinical symptoms, serum thyroxine and TRAb, thyroid ultrasound and orbital computed tomography. Ficoll-Paque density gradient centrifugation was used to isolate PBMCs from about 10 ml of fresh peripheral blood. Trizol reagent was used to extract total RNA, and RNA quality was then checked on an Agilent 2100 Bioanalyzer. Comment on this clonotype: Its antigen remains unidentified. Qualities for individual bases were not recorded, and no much larger clone is one base off.

Relative to germline, V is 3 bases shorter and J is 8 bases shorter, with 20 bases between their ends. The germline V gene (reference sequence) sets CDR1 to LNHDA and CDR2 to SQIVND. There are 16 amino acids in the CDR3, from cysteine to phenylalanine inclusive. Only the CDR3 portion is preserved as DNA: 48 bases, with reading frame beginning at the first base. The TCR beta CDR3 regions were amplified from the RNA transcripts. For the first round of RT-PCR on the TCR CDR3, the HTBI primer set was used together with the Qiagen OneStep RT-PCR kit. Libraries were constructed in a second round of multiplex PCR, after which size selection and purification were performed. Paired-end sequencing of the libraries was performed with 100 bp reads on an Illumina HiSeq2000. Per the source publication's procedure: Raw data were processed with SOAPnuke, discarding reads with adapters, uncalled bases, mean Phred below 15, or no exact constant-primer or identifier match. COPE v1.2.5 was used to merge the high-quality paired reads, and each unique nucleotide sequence was defined as a clonotype. MiTCR v1.1 was used to align the clonotypes against IMGT TRBV, TRBD and TRBJ reference segments. Only V-J combinations with frequency above 0.0001, covering 99% to 99.2% of repertoires, were analysed. A TCS score was defined as the ratio between F50 (clonal expansion) and ExV (chaos), using BLOSUM62-based TCRdist between CDR3 peptides within each V-J. Welch's t-statistics and random forest reduced roughly 530 V-J features to about 13, which were used in a naive Bayes classifier (R e1071). TCRdb reprocessing: public reads trimmed at Q25 with fastp, clones called with MiXCR, in-frame beta chains kept. Each entry merges the rows of one CDR3 protein and shows their most common DNA and genes. For this entry, the V and J calls and clone size follow TCRdb and not the study's own pipeline. This sample is represented by 550,000 to 800,000 distinct CDR3 sequences; about 18% of them were singletons. The ten top clones hold less than 20% of the sample.

Rearrangement joined TRBV19 to TRBJ2-1; D gene: possibly TRBD2, on 7 matching bases. The sample was blood. The sequence derives from a man between 45 and 60 years old with Graves' hyperthyroidism. The CDR3 here reads CASSMGGGGASDEQFF. The nucleotide sequence is TGTGCCAGTAGTATGGGGGGGGGGGGCGCATCGGATGAGCAGTTCTTC.